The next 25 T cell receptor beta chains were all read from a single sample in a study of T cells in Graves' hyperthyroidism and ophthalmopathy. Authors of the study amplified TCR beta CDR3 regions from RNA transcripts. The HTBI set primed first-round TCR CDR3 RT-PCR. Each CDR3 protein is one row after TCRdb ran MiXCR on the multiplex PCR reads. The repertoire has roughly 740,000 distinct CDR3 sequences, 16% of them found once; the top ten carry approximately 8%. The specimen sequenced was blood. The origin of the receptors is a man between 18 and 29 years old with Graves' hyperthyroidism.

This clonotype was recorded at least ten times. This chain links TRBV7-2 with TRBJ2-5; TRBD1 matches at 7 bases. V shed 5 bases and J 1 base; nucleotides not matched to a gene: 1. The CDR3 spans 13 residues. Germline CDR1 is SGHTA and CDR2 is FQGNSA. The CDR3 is CASSGTVQETQYF. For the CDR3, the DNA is TGTGCCAGCAGCGGGACAGTCCAAGAGACCCAGTACTTC.

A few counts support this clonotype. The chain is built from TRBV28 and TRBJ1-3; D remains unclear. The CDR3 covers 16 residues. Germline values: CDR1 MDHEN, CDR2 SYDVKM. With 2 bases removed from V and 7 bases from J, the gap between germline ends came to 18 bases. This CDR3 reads CASSLSGEGPRNTIYF. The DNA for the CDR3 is TGTGCCAGCAGTTTAAGTGGTGAAGGTCCACGGAACACCATATATTTT.

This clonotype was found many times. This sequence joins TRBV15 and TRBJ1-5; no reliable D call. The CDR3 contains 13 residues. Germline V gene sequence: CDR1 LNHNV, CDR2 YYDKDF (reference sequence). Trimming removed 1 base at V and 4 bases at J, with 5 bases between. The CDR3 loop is CATSRVLNQPQHF. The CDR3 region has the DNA TGTGCCACCAGCAGAGTCCTTAATCAGCCCCAGCATTTT.

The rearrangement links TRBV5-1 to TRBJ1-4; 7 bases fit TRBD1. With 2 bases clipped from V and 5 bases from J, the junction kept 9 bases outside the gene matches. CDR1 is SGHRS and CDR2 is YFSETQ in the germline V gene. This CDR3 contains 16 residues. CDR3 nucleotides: TGCGCCAGCAGCTTTCATCCGGACAGGCCCAATGAAAAACTGTTTTTT. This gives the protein CASSFHPDRPNEKLFF.

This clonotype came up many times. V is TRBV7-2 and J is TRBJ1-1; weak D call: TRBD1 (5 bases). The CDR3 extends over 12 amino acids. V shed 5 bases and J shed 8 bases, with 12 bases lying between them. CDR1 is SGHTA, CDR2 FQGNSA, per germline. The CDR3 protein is CASSRPGTEAFF. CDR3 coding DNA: TGTGCCAGCAGCCGCCCCGGGACGGAAGCTTTCTTT.

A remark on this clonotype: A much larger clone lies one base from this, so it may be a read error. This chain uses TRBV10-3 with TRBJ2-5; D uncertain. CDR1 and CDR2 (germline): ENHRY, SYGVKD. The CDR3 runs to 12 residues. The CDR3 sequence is CAISKSQETQYF. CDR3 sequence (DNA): TGTGCCATCAGTAAGTCACAAGAGACCCAGTACTTC.

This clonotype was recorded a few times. The CDR3 region has the DNA TGTGCCAGCAGCCCAGATTTGTTGAGGGCCCGCAATCCCTACGAGCAGTACTTC. As protein: CASSPDLLRARNPYEQYF. The rearrangement uses TRBV3-1 and TRBJ2-7; maybe TRBD2 (5 bases). Germline loops: CDR1 LGHDT, CDR2 YNNKEL (reference sequence). V lost 4 bases and J lost 2, with 24 bases in between. The CDR3 loop spans 18 amino acids.

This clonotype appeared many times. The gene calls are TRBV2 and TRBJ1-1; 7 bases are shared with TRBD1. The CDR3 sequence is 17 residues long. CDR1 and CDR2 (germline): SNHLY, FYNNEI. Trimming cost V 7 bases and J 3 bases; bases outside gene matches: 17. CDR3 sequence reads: CASKDRVGFGLDTEAFF. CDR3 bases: TGTGCCAGCAAAGACAGGGTCGGATTCGGGTTGGACACTGAAGCTTTCTTT.

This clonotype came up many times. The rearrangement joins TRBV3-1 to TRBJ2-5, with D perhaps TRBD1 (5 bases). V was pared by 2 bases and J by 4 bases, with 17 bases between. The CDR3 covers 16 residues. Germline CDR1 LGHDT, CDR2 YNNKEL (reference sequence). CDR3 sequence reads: CASSQSSDNPGETQYF. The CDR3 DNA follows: TGTGCCAGCAGCCAAAGTTCGGACAACCCGGGAGAGACCCAGTACTTC.

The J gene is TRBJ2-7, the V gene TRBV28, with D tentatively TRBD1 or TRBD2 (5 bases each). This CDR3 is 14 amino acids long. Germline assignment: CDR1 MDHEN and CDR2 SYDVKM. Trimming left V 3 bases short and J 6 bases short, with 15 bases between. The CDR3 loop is CASSFAGRASEQYF. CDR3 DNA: TGTGCCAGCAGTTTCGCGGGCAGGGCTAGCGAGCAGTACTTC.

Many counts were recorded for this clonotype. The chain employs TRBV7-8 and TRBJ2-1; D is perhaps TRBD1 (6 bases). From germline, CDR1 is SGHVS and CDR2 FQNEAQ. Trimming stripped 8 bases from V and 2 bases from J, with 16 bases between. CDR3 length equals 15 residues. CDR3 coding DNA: TGTGCCAGCTCTGCGGGCAGGGGACCCTACAATGAGCAGTTCTTC. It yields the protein CASSAGRGPYNEQFF. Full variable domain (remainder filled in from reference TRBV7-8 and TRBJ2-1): GAGVSQSPRYKVAKRGQDVALRCDPISGHVSLFWYQQALGQGPEFLTYFQNEAQLDKSGLPSDRFFAERPEGSVSTLKIQRTQQEDSAVYLCASSAGRGPYNEQFFGPGTRLTVL.

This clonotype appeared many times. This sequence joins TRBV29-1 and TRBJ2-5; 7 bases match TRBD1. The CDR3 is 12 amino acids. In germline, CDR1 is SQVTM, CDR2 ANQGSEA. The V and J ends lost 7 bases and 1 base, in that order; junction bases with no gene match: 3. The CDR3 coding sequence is TGCAGCGCATACAGGGGCCAAGAGACCCAGTACTTC. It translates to CSAYRGQETQYF.

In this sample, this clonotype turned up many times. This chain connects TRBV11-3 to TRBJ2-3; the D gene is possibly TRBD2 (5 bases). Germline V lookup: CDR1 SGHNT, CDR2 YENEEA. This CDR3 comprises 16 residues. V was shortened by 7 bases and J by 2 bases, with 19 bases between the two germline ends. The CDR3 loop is CASTSAEREHTDTQYF. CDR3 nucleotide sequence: TGTGCCAGCACTTCCGCGGAGAGGGAGCACACAGATACGCAGTATTTT.

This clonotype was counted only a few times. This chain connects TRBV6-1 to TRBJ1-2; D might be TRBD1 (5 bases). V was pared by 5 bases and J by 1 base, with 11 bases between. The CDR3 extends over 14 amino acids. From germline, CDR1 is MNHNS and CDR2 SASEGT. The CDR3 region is CASSRGNLNYGYTF. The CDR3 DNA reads TGTGCCAGCAGTCGGGGGAACCTTAACTATGGCTACACCTTC.

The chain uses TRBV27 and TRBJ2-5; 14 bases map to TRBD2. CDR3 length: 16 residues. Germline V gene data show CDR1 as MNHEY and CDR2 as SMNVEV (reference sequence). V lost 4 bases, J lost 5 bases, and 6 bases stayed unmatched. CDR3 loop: CASSSTSGRAFETQYF. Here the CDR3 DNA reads TGTGCCAGCAGTTCGACTAGCGGGAGGGCCTTCGAGACCCAGTACTTC.

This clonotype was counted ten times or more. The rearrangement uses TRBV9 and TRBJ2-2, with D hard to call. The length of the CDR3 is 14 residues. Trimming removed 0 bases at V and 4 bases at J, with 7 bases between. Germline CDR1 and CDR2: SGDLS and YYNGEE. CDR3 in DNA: TGTGCCAGCAGCGTAGATTGGAGCACCGGGGAGCTGTTTTTT. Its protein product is CASSVDWSTGELFF. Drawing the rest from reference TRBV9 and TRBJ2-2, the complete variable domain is DSGVTQTPKHLITATGQRVTLRCSPRSGDLSVYWYQQSLDQGLQFLIQYYNGEERAKGNILERFSAQQFPDLHSELNLSSLELGDSALYFCASSVDWSTGELFFGEGSRLTVL.

The CDR3 bases are TGTGCCAGCAGACCCAAACAGGGGGCGCGGGAGACCCAGTACTTC. This translates into CASRPKQGARETQYF. The chain recombines TRBV6-2 or TRBV6-3 with TRBJ2-5, with 9 bases fitting TRBD1. With V trimmed by 6 bases and J by 5 bases, 10 bases remained unmatched. Per the germline V gene, CDR1 is MNHEY and CDR2 is SVGEGT. The CDR3 runs to 15 residues.

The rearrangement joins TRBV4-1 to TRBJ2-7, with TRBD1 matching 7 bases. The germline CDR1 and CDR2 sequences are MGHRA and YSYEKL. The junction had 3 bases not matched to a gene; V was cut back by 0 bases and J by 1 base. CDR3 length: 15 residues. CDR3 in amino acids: CASSQDGTVSYEQYF. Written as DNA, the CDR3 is TGCGCCAGCAGCCAAGATGGGACAGTTTCCTACGAGCAGTACTTC.

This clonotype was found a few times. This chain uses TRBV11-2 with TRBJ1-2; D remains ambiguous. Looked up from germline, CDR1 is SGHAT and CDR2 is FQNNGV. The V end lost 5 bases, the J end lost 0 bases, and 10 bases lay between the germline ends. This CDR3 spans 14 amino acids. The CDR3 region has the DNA TGTGCCAGCAGCCCCTACGGGGCTAACTATGGCTACACCTTC. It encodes CASSPYGANYGYTF.

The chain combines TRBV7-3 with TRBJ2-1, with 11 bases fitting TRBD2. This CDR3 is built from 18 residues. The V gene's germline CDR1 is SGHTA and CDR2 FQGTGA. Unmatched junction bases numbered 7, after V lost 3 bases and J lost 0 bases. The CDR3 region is CASSLGLAATSSYNEQFF. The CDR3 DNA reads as TGTGCCAGCAGCTTGGGACTAGCGGCTACCAGCTCCTACAATGAGCAGTTCTTC.

The CDR3 nucleotides read TGTGCCACCCGACCGGGACGCTTGAACACTGAAGCTTTCTTT. It yields the protein CATRPGRLNTEAFF. The V and J genes are TRBV10-3 and TRBJ1-1; tentative D call: TRBD1 (5 bases). Trimming stripped 10 bases from V and 0 bases from J, with 15 bases between. Germline CDR1 reads ENHRY; CDR2 reads SYGVKD. This CDR3 contains 14 residues.

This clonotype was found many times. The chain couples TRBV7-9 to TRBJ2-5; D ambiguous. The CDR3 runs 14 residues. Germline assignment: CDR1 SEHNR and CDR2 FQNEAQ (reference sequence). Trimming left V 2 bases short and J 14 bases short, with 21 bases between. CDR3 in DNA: TGTGCCAGCAGCTTAAGCGCCGCGTGGGAACCAATCTACTTC. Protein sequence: CASSLSAAWEPIYF.

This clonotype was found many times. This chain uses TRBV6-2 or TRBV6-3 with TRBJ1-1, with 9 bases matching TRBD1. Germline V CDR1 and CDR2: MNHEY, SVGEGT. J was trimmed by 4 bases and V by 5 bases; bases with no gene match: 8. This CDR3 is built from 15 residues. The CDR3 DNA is TGTGCCAGCAGTCAAATGACAGGGGGAAGCACTGAAGCTTTCTTT. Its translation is CASSQMTGGSTEAFF.

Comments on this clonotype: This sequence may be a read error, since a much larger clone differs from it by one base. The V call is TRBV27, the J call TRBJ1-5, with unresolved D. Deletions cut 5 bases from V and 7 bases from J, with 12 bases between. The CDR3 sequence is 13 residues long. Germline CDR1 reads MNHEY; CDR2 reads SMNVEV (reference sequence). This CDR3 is CASSPETVQPQHF. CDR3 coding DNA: TGTGCCAGCAGTCCCGAGACGGTCCAGCCCCAGCATTTT.

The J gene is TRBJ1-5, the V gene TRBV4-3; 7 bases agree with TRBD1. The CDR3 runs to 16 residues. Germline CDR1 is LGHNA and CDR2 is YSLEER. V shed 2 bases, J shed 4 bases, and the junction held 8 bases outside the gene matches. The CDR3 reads CASSQFFGTANQPQHF. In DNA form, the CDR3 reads TGCGCCAGCAGCCAATTTTTCGGGACAGCAAATCAGCCCCAGCATTTT.